This TCR beta chain originates from a study of PD-1 blockade in classical Hodgkin lymphoma. Germline V CDR1 and CDR2: MNHEY, SMNVEV (reference sequence). CDR3 size: 13 residues. Trimming stripped 5 bases from V and 3 bases from J, with 10 bases between. The sample's time point: cycle 4 day 1 (C4D1), after 5 to 7 weeks of nivolumab. Every single patient, without exception, relapsed after autologous stem cell transplantation, and brentuximab vedotin exposure varied. Produced via immunoSEQ multiplex PCR; TCRdb's table is partial and in-frame only. The sample holds tens of thousands of clones; over 70% are singletons and the top ten take roughly a fifth.

This receptor was taken from a human donor with classical Hodgkin lymphoma. This specimen consisted of peripheral blood mononuclear cells (PBMCs), obtained before the fourth cycle of nivolumab. The gene calls are TRBV27 and TRBJ1-1; D ambiguous. CDR3 sequence reads: CASSVYRYTEAFF. The CDR3 region has the DNA TGTGCCAGCAGTGTCTATAGGTACACTGAAGCTTTCTTT.